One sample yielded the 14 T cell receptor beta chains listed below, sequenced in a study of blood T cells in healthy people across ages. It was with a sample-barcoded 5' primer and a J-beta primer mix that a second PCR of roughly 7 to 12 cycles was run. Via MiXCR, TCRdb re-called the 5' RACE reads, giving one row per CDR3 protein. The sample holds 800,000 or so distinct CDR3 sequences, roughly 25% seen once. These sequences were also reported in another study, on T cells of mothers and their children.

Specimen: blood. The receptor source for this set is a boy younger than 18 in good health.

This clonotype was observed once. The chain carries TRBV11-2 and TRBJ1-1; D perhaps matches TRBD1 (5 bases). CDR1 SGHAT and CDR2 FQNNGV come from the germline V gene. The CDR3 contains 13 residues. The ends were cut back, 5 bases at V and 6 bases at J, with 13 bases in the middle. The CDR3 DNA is TGTGCCAGCAGCGCGTACCGGGGCCCTGAAGCTTTCTTT. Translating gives CASSAYRGPEAFF.

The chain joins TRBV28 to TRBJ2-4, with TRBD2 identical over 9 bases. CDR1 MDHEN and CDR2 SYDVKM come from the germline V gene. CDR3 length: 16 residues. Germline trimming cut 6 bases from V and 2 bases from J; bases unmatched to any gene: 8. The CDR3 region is CASRLAGVRSKNIQYF. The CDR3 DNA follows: TGTGCCAGCAGGTTAGCGGGAGTACGGTCCAAAAACATTCAGTACTTC.

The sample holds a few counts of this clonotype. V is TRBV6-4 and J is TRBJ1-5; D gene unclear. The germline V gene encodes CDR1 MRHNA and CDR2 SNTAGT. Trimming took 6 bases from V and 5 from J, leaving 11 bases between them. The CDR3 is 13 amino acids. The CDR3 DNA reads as TGTGCCAGCAGCCAAGACGCGGATCAGCCCCAGCATTTT. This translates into CASSQDADQPQHF.

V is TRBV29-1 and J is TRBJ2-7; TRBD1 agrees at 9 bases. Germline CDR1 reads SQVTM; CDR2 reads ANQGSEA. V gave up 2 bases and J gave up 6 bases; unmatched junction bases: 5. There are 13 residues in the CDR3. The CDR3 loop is CSVETGTGTEQYF. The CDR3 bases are TGCAGCGTTGAAACGGGGACAGGGACCGAGCAGTACTTC.

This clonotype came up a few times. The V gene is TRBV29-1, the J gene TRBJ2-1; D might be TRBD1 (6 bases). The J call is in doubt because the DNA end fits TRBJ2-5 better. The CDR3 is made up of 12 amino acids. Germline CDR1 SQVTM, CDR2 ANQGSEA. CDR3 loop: CSAGDKQETQYF. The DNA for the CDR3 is TGCAGCGCCGGGGACAAGCAAGAGACCCAGTACTTC.

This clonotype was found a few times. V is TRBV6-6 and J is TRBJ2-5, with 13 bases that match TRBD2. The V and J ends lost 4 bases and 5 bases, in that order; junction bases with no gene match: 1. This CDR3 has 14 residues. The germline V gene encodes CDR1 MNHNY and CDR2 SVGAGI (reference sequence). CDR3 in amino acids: CASSLLAGGETQYF. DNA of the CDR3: TGTGCCAGCAGTTTACTAGCGGGAGGGGAGACCCAGTACTTC.

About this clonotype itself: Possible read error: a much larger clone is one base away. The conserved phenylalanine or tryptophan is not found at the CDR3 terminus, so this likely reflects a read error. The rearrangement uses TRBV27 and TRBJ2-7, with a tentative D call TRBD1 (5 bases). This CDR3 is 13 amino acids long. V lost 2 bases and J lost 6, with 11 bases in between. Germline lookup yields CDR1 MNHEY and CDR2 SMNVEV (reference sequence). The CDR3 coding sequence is TGTGCCAGCAGTTTAATGAATACAGGCGAGCAGTACTCC. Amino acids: CASSLMNTGEQYS.

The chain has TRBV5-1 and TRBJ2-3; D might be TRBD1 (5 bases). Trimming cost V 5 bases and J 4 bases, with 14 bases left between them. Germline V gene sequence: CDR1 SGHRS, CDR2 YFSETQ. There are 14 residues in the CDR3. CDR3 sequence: CASSRRLGPDTQYF. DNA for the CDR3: TGCGCCAGCAGTCGTCGACTGGGGCCAGATACGCAGTATTTT.

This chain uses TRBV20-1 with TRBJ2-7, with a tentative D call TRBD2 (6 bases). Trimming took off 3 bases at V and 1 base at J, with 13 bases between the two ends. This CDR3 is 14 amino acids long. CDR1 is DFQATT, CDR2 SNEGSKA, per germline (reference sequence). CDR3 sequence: CSASPAGKSYEQYF. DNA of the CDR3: TGCAGTGCTAGTCCAGCGGGCAAATCCTACGAGCAGTACTTC.

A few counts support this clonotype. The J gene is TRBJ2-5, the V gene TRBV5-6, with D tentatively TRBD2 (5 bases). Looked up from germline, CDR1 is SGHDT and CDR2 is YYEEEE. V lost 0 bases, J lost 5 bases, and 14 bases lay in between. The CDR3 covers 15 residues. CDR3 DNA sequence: TGTGCCAGCAGCTTGGGATCGGGGAGCCCCGAGACCCAGTACTTC. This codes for CASSLGSGSPETQYF.

The CDR3 reads CASSSDGTVYNEQFF. CDR3 nucleotide sequence: TGCGCCAGCAGCTCGGACGGGACTGTTTACAATGAGCAGTTCTTC. The chain uses TRBV5-1 and TRBJ2-1; maybe TRBD2 (6 bases). Between the trimmed V and J ends, which lost 3 bases and 4 bases, there was a span of 14 bases. Germline V gene sequence: CDR1 SGHRS, CDR2 YFSETQ. This CDR3 contains 15 residues.

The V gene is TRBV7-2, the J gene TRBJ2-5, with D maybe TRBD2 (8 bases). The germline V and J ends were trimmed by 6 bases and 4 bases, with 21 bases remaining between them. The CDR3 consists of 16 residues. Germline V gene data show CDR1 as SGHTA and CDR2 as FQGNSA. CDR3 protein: CASRPHRDSGGETQYF. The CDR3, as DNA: TGTGCCAGCAGGCCCCACAGGGACAGCGGGGGAGAGACCCAGTACTTC. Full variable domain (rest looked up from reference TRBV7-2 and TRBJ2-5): GAGVSQSPSNKVTEKGKDVELRCDPISGHTALYWYRQSLGQGLEFLIYFQGNSAPDKSGLPSDRFSAERTGGSVSTLTIQRTQQEDSAVYLCASRPHRDSGGETQYFGPGTRLLVL.

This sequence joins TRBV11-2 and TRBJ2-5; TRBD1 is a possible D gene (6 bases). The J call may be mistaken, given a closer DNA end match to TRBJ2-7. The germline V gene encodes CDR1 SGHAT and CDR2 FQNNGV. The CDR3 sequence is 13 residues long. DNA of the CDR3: TGTGCCAGCAGTTGGGGGACAACCTACGAGCAGTACTTC. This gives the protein CASSWGTTYEQYF.

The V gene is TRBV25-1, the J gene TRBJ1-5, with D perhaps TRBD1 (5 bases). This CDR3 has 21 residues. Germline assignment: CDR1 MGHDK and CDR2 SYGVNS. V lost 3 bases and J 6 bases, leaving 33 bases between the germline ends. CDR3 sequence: CASSEEPWGTPGRYRGQPQHF. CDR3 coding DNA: TGTGCCAGCAGTGAGGAGCCCTGGGGAACGCCCGGACGGTATAGGGGTCAGCCCCAGCATTTT.